This T cell receptor (beta chain) was observed in a study of HIV-infected patients and healthy controls. This clonotype was counted ten times or more. Its specificity is unknown. cDNA was made from about 480 ng RNA using alpha and beta constant primers. Alpha and beta chain libraries were made separately by chain-specific third strand synthesis with multiplexing indices. One primer pair amplified all rearrangements per chain; each cDNA got molecular barcodes. TCRdb fed the 5' RACE reads into MiXCR, producing one record per CDR3 protein. This sample has roughly 20,000 distinct CDR3 sequences, with 10% found just once. CDR1 and CDR2 (germline): LNHDA, SQIVND (reference sequence). Trimming removed 4 bases at V and 4 bases at J, with 14 bases between. The CDR3 sequence is 14 residues long. Study-level findings and limits: In HIV-infected patients, the apparent post-therapy Gini index recovery did not replicate in size-matched data. Healthy control repertoires had roughly threefold more distinct CDR3s than untreated HIV+ repertoires, and higher Shannon diversity. Healthy controls carried many MAIT alpha-chain CDR3s, while HIV+ repertoires had few.

All unsorted peripheral T cells were captured because whole blood was used without fractionation. This clonotype was sampled from an adult in good health. Sequencing was done on a sample of blood. The chain uses TRBV19 and TRBJ2-7, with D possibly matching TRBD1 (6 bases). CDR3 in DNA: TGTGCCAGTAGTACCCGGGACACCCAATACGAGCAGTACTTC. Its protein is CASSTRDTQYEQYF.